The next 19 T cell receptor beta chains were all read from a single sample in a study of cytomegalovirus exposure and HLA in healthy donors (dated by TCRdb to between 2016 and 2019). The library relied on the immunoSEQ multiplex PCR assay. A mixture of 60 forward primers for TCR Vbeta segments and 13 reverse primers for TCR Jbeta segments was used in the multiplex PCR. TCRdb mirrors the immuneACCESS table, restricted to in-frame sequences. Some clones are absent from its copies; in checked studies, under half trace to an unresolved V gene, and the reason for the others is unknown. This sample comprises roughly 30,000 clones, around nine tenths of them detected only once. The top ten hold 2.7% of the sample. The sample was PBMCs. The source of these receptors is a boy under 18 in good health and CMV-seronegative.

This chain joins TRBV13 and TRBJ2-7, with TRBD2 identical over 8 bases. The CDR3 has 14 residues. V dropped 6 bases and J dropped 4; count of bases not matched to a gene: 8. Germline values: CDR1 PRHDT, CDR2 FYEKMQ (reference sequence). CDR3: CASRERGLGYEQYF. The CDR3 coding sequence is TGTGCCAGCAGAGAGCGGGGGCTAGGGTACGAGCAGTACTTC.

V is TRBV5-4 and J is TRBJ2-3, with a weak D call TRBD2 (5 bases). The CDR3 covers 15 residues. The germline V gene has CDR1 SGHNT and CDR2 YYREEE (reference sequence). The ends were cut back, 6 bases at V and 0 bases at J, with 14 bases in the middle. The CDR3 loop is CASIQKGGSTDTQYF. CDR3 DNA sequence: TGTGCCAGCATTCAAAAGGGCGGGAGCACAGATACGCAGTATTTT.

The V and J genes are TRBV6-4 and TRBJ2-1, with no clear D. The CDR3 extends over 13 amino acids. V was trimmed by 0 bases and J by 10 bases, leaving 10 bases between them. From germline, CDR1 is MRHNA and CDR2 SNTAGT. CDR3 residues: CASSDSELTEQFF. CDR3 DNA sequence: TGTGCCAGCAGTGACTCTGAGCTTACGGAGCAGTTCTTC.

Only a few counts were recorded for this clone. This rearrangement joins TRBV6-5 to TRBJ1-6; D gene uncertain. Trimming cost V 4 bases and J 16 bases, with 14 bases left between them. The CDR3 totals 12 residues. Germline assignment: CDR1 MNHEY and CDR2 SVGAGI. CDR3 residues: CASSSDGLALHF. CDR3 bases: TGTGCCAGCAGTTCCGACGGACTCGCTCTCCACTTT.

This clone was recorded once. The rearrangement joins TRBV19 to TRBJ2-1; 7 bases agree with TRBD1. The V segment lost 6 bases and the J segment 5 bases; nucleotides outside the gene matches: 13. This CDR3 is 16 amino acids long. CDR1 and CDR2 from the germline V gene are LNHDA and SQIVND (reference sequence). CDR3 sequence (DNA): TGTGCCAGTAGATCAGTCCGGGACAGCGGCAACAATGAGCAGTTCTTC. Protein: CASRSVRDSGNNEQFF. Looking up the rest from reference TRBV19 and TRBJ2-1 gives the full variable domain: DGGITQSPKYLFRKEGQNVTLSCEQNLNHDAMYWYRQDPGQGLRLIYYSQIVNDFQKGDIAEGYSVSREKKESFPLTVTSAQKNPTAFYLCASRSVRDSGNNEQFFGPGTRLTVL.

V usage is TRBV5-3 and J usage is TRBJ2-5; D is unclear. TRBV5-3 is an open reading frame whose function is uncertain. This CDR3 contains 15 residues. Deletions cut 0 bases from V and 5 bases from J, with 14 bases between. The CDR3 sequence is CARSLDARMCETQYF. DNA for the CDR3: TGTGCCAGAAGCTTGGACGCCAGGATGTGCGAGACCCAGTACTTC.

V is TRBV4-1 and J is TRBJ1-5, with TRBD1 as a possible D gene (5 bases). This CDR3 has 15 amino acids. Germline assignment: CDR1 MGHRA and CDR2 YSYEKL. The V end lost 1 base, the J end lost 5 bases, and 12 bases lay between the germline ends. CDR3 sequence: CASSQVFRADQPQHF. The DNA for the CDR3 is TGCGCCAGCAGCCAAGTGTTCAGGGCGGATCAGCCCCAGCATTTT.

V is TRBV5-1 and J is TRBJ2-7; TRBD2 agrees at 8 bases. This CDR3 is 15 amino acids long. V lost 4 bases, J lost 6 bases, and 12 bases stayed unmatched. Germline assignment: CDR1 SGHRS and CDR2 YFSETQ. The chain's CDR3 is CASSRDFAGGPEQYF. The CDR3 DNA is TGCGCCAGCAGCCGCGACTTTGCGGGGGGACCCGAGCAGTACTTC. The complete variable domain, with remaining parts taken from reference TRBV5-1 and TRBJ2-7, reads KAGVTQTPRYLIKTRGQQVTLSCSPISGHRSVSWYQQTPGQGLQFLFEYFSETQRNKGNFPGRFSGRQFSNSRSEMNVSTLELGDSALYLCASSRDFAGGPEQYFGPGTRLTVT.

The rearrangement links TRBV20-1 to TRBJ1-1; perhaps TRBD1 as D (5 bases). Trimming cost V 6 bases and J 1 base, with 6 bases left between them. This CDR3 has 11 amino acids. The V gene's germline CDR1 is DFQATT and CDR2 SNEGSKA (reference sequence). The CDR3 spells CSAGQNTEAFF. The CDR3 DNA reads TGCAGTGCCGGACAGAACACTGAAGCTTTCTTT.

J is TRBJ2-1 and V is TRBV7-3; D is undetermined. Germline V gene sequence: CDR1 SGHTA, CDR2 FQGTGA. The germline V and J ends were trimmed by 0 bases and 8 bases, with 8 bases remaining between them. This CDR3 is 13 amino acids long. For the CDR3, the DNA is TGTGCCAGCAGCTTAACTGTTCTCGATGAGCAGTTCTTC. It is translated as CASSLTVLDEQFF.

The chain joins TRBV27 to TRBJ1-3; 7 nucleotides match TRBD1. This CDR3 comprises 16 residues. The germline gives CDR1 MNHEY, CDR2 SMNVEV (reference sequence). Trimming at V came to 6 bases and at J to 4 bases, leaving 12 bases not matched to a gene. The CDR3 DNA is TGTGCCAGCAGGAGCCAGGGGGTTGGATTAGGAAACACCATATATTTT. Amino acids: CASRSQGVGLGNTIYF.

The CDR3 DNA reads as TGTGCCAGCAGTTACGATTTCGTACAGACTAATGAAAAACTGTTTTTT. This translates into CASSYDFVQTNEKLFF. The chain employs TRBV6-6 and TRBJ1-4; D unclear. Trimming removed 2 bases from V and 2 bases from J, with 12 bases in between. The CDR3 runs to 16 residues. Germline V lookup: CDR1 MNHNY, CDR2 SVGAGI (reference sequence).

This clone was seen once. The V gene is TRBV19, the J gene TRBJ1-6, with 9 bases fitting TRBD1. The trim removed 10 bases at V and 7 bases at J, leaving 5 bases unmatched. This CDR3 contains 13 residues. CDR1 and CDR2 (germline): LNHDA, SQIVND (reference sequence). The DNA for the CDR3 is TGTGCCACTCACGGACAGGGGAATTCACCCCTCCACTTT. Protein: CATHGQGNSPLHF.

A few counts support this clone. The rearrangement uses TRBV6-1 and TRBJ2-6, with D possibly being TRBD2 (5 bases). Germline V gives CDR1 MNHNS, CDR2 SASEGT. With 8 bases removed from V and 0 bases from J, the gap between germline ends came to 11 bases. This CDR3 comprises 15 residues. CDR3 bases: TGTGCCAGCTGTAGCGACGACTCTGGGGCCAACGTCCTGACTTTC. This codes for CASCSDDSGANVLTF.

The count of this clone is one. This sequence joins TRBV5-4 and TRBJ2-7; a possible D gene is TRBD1 (6 bases). Trimming pared 1 base from V and 5 bases from J, leaving 13 bases between. Germline-derived CDR1 and CDR2 are SGHNT and YYREEE (reference sequence). The CDR3 covers 14 residues. The CDR3 nucleotides read TGTGCCAGCAGCTTGACAGGGAGCGGCGACGAGCAGTACTTC. Translation gives CASSLTGSGDEQYF.

The V gene is TRBV18, the J gene TRBJ1-4; tentative D call: TRBD1 (5 bases). This CDR3 is built from 14 residues. V dropped 1 base and J dropped 5 bases, with 8 bases sitting between them. Germline values: CDR1 KGHSH, CDR2 LQKENI. CDR3 nucleotides: TGTGCCAGCTCACCACGACAGACAAATGAAAAACTGTTTTTT. Amino acid sequence: CASSPRQTNEKLFF.

A single count supports this clone. V and J are TRBV27 and TRBJ2-3; TRBD1 agrees at 7 bases. Trimming cost V 6 bases and J 1 base; bases outside gene matches: 7. From germline, CDR1 is MNHEY and CDR2 SMNVEV (reference sequence). There are 15 residues in the CDR3. The CDR3 DNA reads as TGTGCCAGCAGCCCGACAGGGTGGGGCACAGATACGCAGTATTTT. Its translation is CASSPTGWGTDTQYF.

This chain connects TRBV27 to TRBJ1-2; 7 nucleotides agree with TRBD1. This CDR3 region has 14 residues. The germline V gene has CDR1 MNHEY and CDR2 SMNVEV (reference sequence). Trimming cost V 5 bases and J 4 bases; bases outside gene matches: 7. The CDR3 DNA reads as TGTGCCAGCAGTAAGGGACAGTCTCTCTATGGCTACACCTTC. As protein: CASSKGQSLYGYTF.

The chain uses TRBV28 and TRBJ2-6; TRBD1 might be the D (7 bases). This CDR3 spans 18 amino acids. The ends were cut back, 7 bases at V and 5 bases at J, with 24 bases in the middle. In germline, CDR1 is MDHEN, CDR2 SYDVKM. The CDR3 loop reads CASTVAGQGVTWANVLTF. The CDR3, as DNA: TGTGCCAGCACCGTGGCGGGGCAGGGGGTGACCTGGGCCAACGTCCTGACTTTC.